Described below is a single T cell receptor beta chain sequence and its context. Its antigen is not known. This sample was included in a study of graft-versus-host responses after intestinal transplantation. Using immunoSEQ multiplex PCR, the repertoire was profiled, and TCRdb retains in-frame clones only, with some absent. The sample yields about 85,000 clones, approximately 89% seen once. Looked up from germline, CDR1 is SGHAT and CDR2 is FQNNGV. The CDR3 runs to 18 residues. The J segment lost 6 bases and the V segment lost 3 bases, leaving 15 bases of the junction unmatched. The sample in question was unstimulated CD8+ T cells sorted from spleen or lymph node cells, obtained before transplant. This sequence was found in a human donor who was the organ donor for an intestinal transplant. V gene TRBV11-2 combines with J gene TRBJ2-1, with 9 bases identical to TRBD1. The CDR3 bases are TGTGCCAGCAGCTTTTACGGGACAGGGAAAGGAGCTTCCAATGAGCAGTTCTTC. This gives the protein CASSFYGTGKGASNEQFF. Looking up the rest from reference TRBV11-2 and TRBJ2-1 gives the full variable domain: EAGVAQSPRYKIIEKRQSVAFWCNPISGHATLYWYQQILGQGPKLLIQFQNNGVVDDSQLPKDRFSAERLKGVDSTLKIQPAKLEDSAVYLCASSFYGTGKGASNEQFFGPGTRLTVL.